Sequencing of this T cell receptor (beta chain) was carried out in a study of blood T cell repertoires in COVID-19. The wider study: Specimens from acute and convalescent COVID-19 originated in the United States, Italy and Spain.

This clone was seen a handful of times. Clinical histories supplied by participants themselves formed the basis of cohort assignment. In the authors' methods: The assay estimated nucleated cells by amplifying reference gene primers. The repertoire was sequenced with immunoSEQ multiplex PCR; TCRdb's copy has only in-frame clones and lacks some. V and J calls and clone size are as listed in that table; D and trimming were resolved from the DNA. In the table there are about 330,000 clones, 80% to 90% of which are singletons. The CDR3 extends over 14 amino acids. Trimming at V came to 4 bases and at J to 6 bases, leaving 8 bases not matched to a gene. Germline V gives CDR1 LGHDT, CDR2 YNNKEL (reference sequence).

This TCR came from a woman aged 30 to 39 who had recovered from COVID-19. The genes are TRBV3-1 (or the pseudogene TRBV3-2) and TRBJ1-2, with TRBD1 matching 7 bases. Input material: PBMCs or T cells enriched from blood (not recorded which). DNA for the CDR3: TGTGCCAGCAGCCCTCTGGGACAGTTAAATGGCTACACCTTC. It translates to CASSPLGQLNGYTF.